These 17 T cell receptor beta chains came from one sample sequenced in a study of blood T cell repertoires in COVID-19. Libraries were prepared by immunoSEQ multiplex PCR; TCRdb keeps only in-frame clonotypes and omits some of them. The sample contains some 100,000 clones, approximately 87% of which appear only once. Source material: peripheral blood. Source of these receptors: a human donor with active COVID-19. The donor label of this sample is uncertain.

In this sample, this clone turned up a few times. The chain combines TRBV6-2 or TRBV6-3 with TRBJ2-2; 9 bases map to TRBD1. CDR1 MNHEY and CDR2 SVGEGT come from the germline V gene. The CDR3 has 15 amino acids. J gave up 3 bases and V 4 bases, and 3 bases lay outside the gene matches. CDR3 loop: CASSWGQGDTGELFF. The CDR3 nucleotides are TGTGCCAGCAGTTGGGGACAGGGTGACACCGGGGAGCTGTTTTTT.

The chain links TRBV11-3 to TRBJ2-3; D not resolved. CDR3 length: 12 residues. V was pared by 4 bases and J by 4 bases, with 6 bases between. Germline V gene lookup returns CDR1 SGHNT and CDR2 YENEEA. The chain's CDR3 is CASSSLSDTQYF. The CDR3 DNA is TGTGCCAGCAGCTCACTTTCAGATACGCAGTATTTT. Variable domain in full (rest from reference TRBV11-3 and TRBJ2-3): EAGVVQSPRYKIIEKKQPVAFWCNPISGHNTLYWYLQNLGQGPELLIRYENEEAVDDSQLPKDRFSAERLKGVDSTLKIQPAELGDSAVYLCASSSLSDTQYFGPGTRLTVL.

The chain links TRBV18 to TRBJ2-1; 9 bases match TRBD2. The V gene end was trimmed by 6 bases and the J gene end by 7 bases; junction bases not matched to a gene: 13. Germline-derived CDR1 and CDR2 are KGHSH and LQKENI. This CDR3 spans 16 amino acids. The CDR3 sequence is CASSKVASGGRNEQFF. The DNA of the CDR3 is TGTGCCAGCTCCAAGGTAGCGAGCGGGGGGAGGAATGAGCAGTTCTTC.

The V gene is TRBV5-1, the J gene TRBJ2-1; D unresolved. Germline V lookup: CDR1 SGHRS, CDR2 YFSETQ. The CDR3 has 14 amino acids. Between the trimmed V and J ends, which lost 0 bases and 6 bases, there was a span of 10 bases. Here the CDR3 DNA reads TGCGCCAGCAGCTTGGTTTCAACAGTCAATGAGCAGTTCTTC. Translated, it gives CASSLVSTVNEQFF.

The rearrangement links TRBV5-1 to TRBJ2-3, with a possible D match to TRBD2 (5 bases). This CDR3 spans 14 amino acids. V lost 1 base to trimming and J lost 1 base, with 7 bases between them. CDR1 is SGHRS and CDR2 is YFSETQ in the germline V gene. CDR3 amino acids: CASSLSRGTDTQYF. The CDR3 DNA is TGCGCCAGCAGCTTGTCGCGGGGCACAGATACGCAGTATTTT.

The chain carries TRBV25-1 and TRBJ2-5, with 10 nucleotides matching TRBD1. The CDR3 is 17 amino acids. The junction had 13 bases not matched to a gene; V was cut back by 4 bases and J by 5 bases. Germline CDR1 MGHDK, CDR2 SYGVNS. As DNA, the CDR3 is TGTGCCAGCAGTGCCGTACCCCGGGACAGGGGTCGGGAGACCCAGTACTTC. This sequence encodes CASSAVPRDRGRETQYF.

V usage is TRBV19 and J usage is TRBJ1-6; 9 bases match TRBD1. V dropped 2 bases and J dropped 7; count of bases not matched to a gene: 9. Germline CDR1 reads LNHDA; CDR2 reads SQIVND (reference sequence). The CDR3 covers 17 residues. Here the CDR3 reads CASSILYRGQGNSPLHF. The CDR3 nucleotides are TGTGCCAGTAGTATACTTTATCGGGGACAGGGAAATTCACCCCTCCACTTT.

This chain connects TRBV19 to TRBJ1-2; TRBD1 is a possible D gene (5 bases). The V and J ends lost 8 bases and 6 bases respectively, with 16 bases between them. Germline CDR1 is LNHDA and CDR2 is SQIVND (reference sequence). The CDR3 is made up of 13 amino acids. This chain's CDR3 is CASHPQGIDGYTF. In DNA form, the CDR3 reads TGTGCCAGTCACCCCCAGGGAATTGATGGCTACACCTTC.

The chain's CDR3 is CASSQQTITRGQYF. CDR3 nucleotides: TGCGCCAGCAGCCAACAGACTATTACCCGTGGCCAGTACTTC. The V call is TRBV4-1, the J call TRBJ2-5; weak D call: TRBD2 (5 bases). The CDR3 extends over 14 amino acids. Deletions cut 2 bases from V and 10 bases from J, with 17 bases between. Germline CDR1 reads MGHRA; CDR2 reads YSYEKL.

In DNA, the CDR3 is TGCGCCAGCAGCGCCCGACAGGGAGGAAGCACTGAAGCTTTCTTT. Protein product: CASSARQGGSTEAFF. The chain carries TRBV5-1 and TRBJ1-1; 7 bases map to TRBD1. The V and J ends lost 4 bases and 4 bases, in that order; junction bases with no gene match: 10. Germline V CDR1 and CDR2: SGHRS, YFSETQ. This CDR3 region has 15 residues.

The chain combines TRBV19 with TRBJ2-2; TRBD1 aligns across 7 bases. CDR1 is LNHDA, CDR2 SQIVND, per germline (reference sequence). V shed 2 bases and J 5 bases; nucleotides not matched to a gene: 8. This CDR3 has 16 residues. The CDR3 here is CASSIHINRGTGELFF. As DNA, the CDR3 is TGTGCCAGTAGTATACATATAAACAGGGGAACCGGGGAGCTGTTTTTT.

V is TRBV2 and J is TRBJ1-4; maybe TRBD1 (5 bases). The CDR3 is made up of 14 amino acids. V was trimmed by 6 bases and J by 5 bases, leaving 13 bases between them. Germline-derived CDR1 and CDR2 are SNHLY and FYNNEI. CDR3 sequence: CASRRQMKNEKLFF. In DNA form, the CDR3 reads TGTGCCAGCAGACGACAGATGAAAAATGAAAAACTGTTTTTT.

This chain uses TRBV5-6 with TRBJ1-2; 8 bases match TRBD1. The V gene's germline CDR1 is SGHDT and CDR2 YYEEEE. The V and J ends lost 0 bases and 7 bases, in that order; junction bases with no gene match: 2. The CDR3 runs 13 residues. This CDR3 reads CASSLVQGGGYTF. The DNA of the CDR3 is TGTGCCAGCAGCTTGGTACAGGGGGGTGGCTACACCTTC.

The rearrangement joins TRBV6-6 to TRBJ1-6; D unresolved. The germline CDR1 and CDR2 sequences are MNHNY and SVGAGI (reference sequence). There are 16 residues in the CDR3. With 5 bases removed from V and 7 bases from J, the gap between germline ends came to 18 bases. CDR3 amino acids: CASSRSGYPGNSPLHF. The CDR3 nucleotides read TGTGCCAGCAGTCGATCCGGTTACCCGGGAAATTCACCCCTCCACTTT.

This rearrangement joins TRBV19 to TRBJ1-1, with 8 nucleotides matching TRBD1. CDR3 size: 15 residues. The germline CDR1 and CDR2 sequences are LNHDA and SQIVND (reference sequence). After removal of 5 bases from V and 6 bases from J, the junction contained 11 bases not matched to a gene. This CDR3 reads CASSFQPGQAAEAFF. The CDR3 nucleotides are TGTGCCAGTAGTTTCCAACCGGGACAGGCTGCTGAAGCTTTCTTT.

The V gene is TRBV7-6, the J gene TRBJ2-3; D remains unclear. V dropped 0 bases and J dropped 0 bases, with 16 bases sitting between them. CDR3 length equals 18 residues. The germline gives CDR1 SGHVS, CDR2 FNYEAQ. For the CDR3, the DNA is TGTGCCAGCAGCTTAGCCCCGGCGGTTTTATCTAGCACAGATACGCAGTATTTT. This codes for CASSLAPAVLSSTDTQYF. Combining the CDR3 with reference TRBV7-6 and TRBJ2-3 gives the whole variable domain GAGVSQSPRYKVTKRGQDVALRCDPISGHVSLYWYRQALGQGPEFLTYFNYEAQQDKSGLPNDRFSAERPEGSISTLTIQRTEQRDSAMYRCASSLAPAVLSSTDTQYFGPGTRLTVL.

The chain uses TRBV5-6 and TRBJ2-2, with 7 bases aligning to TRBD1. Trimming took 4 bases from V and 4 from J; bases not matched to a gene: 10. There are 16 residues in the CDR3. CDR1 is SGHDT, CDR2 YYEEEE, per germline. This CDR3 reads CASSLTDRDITGELFF. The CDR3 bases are TGTGCCAGCAGCCTTACTGACAGGGACATCACCGGGGAGCTGTTTTTT.